This T cell receptor (beta chain) was identified in a study of early T cells in non-severe SARS-CoV-2 infection. Across the whole study: Unsorted whole blood bulk RNA was sequenced, with unpaired chains.

There are 16 residues in the CDR3. Germline V gives CDR1 SQVTM, CDR2 ANQGSEA. V was pared by 0 bases and J by 1 base, with 6 bases of the junction left unmatched. TCRdb analysed the 5' RACE reads with MiXCR anew, one entry per CDR3 protein. The repertoire consists of 100,000 to 150,000 distinct CDR3 sequences, with 15% occurring once and the leading ten covering around a fifth. The J gene is TRBJ2-4, the V gene TRBV29-1, with 7 nucleotides matching TRBD1. What was sequenced was whole blood. The clonotype was recovered from an adult who was a healthcare worker with PCR-confirmed SARS-CoV-2 infection or an uninfected control (not recorded which). CDR3 residues: CSVEEFTGVAKNIQYF. As DNA, the CDR3 is TGCAGCGTTGAAGAGTTCACAGGGGTGGCCAAAAACATTCAGTACTTC.